Sequencing of this T cell receptor beta chain was carried out in a study of CD8 T cells in ankylosing spondylitis. Points on this clonotype: What it recognizes is unknown.

The CDR3 runs 14 residues. The germline V and J ends were trimmed by 6 bases and 7 bases, with 16 bases remaining between them. Looked up from germline, CDR1 is MNHNS and CDR2 is SASEGT. Study-wide results and caveats: Among TCR beta sequences, a motif of several highly homologous variants appeared characteristic of ankylosing spondylitis blood.

TCRdb redid the calling of the 5' RACE reads with MiXCR, one entry per CDR3 protein. The table records just under 350,000 distinct CDR3 sequences, roughly 14% of them present only once. The clonotype comes from a male donor with ankylosing spondylitis or in good health (not recorded which). Input material: blood, either unsorted or a sorted T cell fraction (not recorded which). This rearrangement joins TRBV6-1 to TRBJ2-1; tentatively, D is TRBD2 (7 bases). As DNA, the CDR3 is TGTGCCAGCAGAGGAGGGGGGGCCGGTAATGAGCAGTTCTTC. This translates into CASRGGGAGNEQFF.